This TCR beta chain appears in the sequencing data of a study of PD-1 blockade in classical Hodgkin lymphoma. Overall study: The nivolumab dose that patients received was 3 mg/kg, given intravenously every 2 weeks.

Regarding the study as a whole: Baseline diversity in complete responders resembled that of newly diagnosed patients. Some patients started nivolumab under 1 year after ASCT, and they were excluded.

Time point described: cycle 4 day 1 (C4D1), after 6 weeks of nivolumab. The patients all showed relapse after autologous stem cell transplantation, while their brentuximab vedotin exposure varied. Only one count was recorded for this clone. What it binds is unknown. This CDR3 region has 16 residues. Germline-derived CDR1 and CDR2 are LNHDA and SQIVND (reference sequence). The germline V and J ends were trimmed by 1 base and 4 bases, with 16 bases remaining between them. Data came from immunoSEQ multiplex PCR; TCRdb stores just in-frame clones and leaves some out. The sample has approximately 61,000 clones, 70% to 90% seen once.

The chain employs TRBV19 and TRBJ1-1; D possibly corresponds to TRBD1 (5 bases). The sample here was peripheral blood mononuclear cells (PBMCs), taken before the fourth cycle of nivolumab. This clonotype originated in a human donor with classical Hodgkin lymphoma. CDR3 protein: CASSIGRGEKGTEAFF. CDR3 in DNA: TGTGCCAGTAGTATAGGCCGGGGGGAGAAGGGCACTGAAGCTTTCTTT.